The TCR beta chain described here comes from a study of OX40 agonist ivuxolimab in advanced cancers. Across the study: It was permissible to have had prior anti-PD-1, anti-PD-L1 or anti-CTLA-4 therapy, and 40% had some.

The V and J ends lost 7 bases and 7 bases, in that order; junction bases with no gene match: 8. CDR3 length: 14 residues. From germline, CDR1 is SNHLY and CDR2 FYNNEI. Repertoires were generated with immunoSEQ multiplex PCR, while TCRdb's copy carries only in-frame clones and drops some. The sample yields some 66,000 clones, less than 90% seen once. Sequencing was performed on CD4+ or CD8+ T cells sorted from blood, taken in a trial of the OX40 agonist ivuxolimab. The chain employs TRBV2 and TRBJ1-4, with 8 bases fitting TRBD1. This receptor was identified in an adult with an advanced solid tumor such as melanoma, head and neck, liver or kidney cancer. CDR3 nucleotide sequence: TGTGCCAGCAAGGTAGACAGGGGCTTTGAAAAACTGTTTTTT. This gives the protein CASKVDRGFEKLFF.